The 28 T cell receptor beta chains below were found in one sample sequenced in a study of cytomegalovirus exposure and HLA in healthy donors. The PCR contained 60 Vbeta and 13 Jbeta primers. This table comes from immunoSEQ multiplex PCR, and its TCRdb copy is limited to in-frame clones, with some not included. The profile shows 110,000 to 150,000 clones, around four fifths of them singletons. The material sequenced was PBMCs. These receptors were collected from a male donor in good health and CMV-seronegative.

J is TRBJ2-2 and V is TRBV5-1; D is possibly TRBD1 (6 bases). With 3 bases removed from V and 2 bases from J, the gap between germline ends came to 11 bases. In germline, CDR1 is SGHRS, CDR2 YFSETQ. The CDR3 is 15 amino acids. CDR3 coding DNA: TGCGCCAGCAGCTCCGGACAGAGAAACACCGGGGAGCTGTTTTTT. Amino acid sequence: CASSSGQRNTGELFF.

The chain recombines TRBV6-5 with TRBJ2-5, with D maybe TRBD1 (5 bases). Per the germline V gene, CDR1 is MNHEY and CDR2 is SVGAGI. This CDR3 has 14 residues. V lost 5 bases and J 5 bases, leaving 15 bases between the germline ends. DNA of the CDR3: TGTGCCAGCAGTACACCAGGGCTCCACGAGACCCAGTACTTC. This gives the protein CASSTPGLHETQYF.

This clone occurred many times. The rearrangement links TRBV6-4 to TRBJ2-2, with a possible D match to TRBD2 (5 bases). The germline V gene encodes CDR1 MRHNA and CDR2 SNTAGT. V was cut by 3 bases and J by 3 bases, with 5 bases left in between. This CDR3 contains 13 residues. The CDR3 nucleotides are TGTGCCAGCAGTGAGAGGGACACCGGGGAGCTGTTTTTT. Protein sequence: CASSERDTGELFF.

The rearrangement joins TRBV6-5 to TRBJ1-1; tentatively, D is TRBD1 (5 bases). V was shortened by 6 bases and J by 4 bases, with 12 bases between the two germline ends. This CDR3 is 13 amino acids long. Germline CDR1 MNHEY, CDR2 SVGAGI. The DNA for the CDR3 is TGTGCCAGCAGACAGGTACTGGGCACTGAAGCTTTCTTT. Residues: CASRQVLGTEAFF.

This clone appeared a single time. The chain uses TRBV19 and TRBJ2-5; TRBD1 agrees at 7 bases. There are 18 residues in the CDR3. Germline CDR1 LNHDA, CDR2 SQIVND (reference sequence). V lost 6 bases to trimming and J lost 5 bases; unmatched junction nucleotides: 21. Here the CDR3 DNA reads TGTGCCAGTAGCCCACCAGGGGTGACAGGGCGCCCTTGGGAGACCCAGTACTTC. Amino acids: CASSPPGVTGRPWETQYF.

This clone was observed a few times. The chain's CDR3 is CASSYRLAGELAKNIQYF. The CDR3 bases are TGTGCCAGCAGCTACCGGCTAGCGGGGGAGTTAGCCAAAAACATTCAGTACTTC. The V call is TRBV7-2, the J call TRBJ2-4; 10 bases agree with TRBD2. CDR3 length: 18 residues. The germline gives CDR1 SGHTA, CDR2 FQGNSA. V was pared by 4 bases and J by 0 bases, with 9 bases of the junction left unmatched.

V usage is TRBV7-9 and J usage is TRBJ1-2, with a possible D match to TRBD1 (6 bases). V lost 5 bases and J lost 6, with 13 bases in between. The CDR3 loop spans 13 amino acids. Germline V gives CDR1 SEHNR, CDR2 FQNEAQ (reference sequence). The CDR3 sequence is CASSGQIIDGYTF. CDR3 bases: TGTGCCAGCAGCGGACAGATAATAGATGGCTACACCTTC.

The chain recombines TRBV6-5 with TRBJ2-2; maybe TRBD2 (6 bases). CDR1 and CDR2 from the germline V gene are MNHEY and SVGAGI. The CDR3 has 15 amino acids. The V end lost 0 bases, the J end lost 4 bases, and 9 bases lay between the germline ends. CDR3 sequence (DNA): TGTGCCAGCAGTTACTCGATCGGGAGCACCGGGGAGCTGTTTTTT. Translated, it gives CASSYSIGSTGELFF.

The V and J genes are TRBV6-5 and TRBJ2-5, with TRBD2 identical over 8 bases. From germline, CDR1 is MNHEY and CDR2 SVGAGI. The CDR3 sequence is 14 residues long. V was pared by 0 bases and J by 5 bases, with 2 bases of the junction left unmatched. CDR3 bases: TGTGCCAGCAGTTACTCCCCGGGAGGGGAGACCCAGTACTTC. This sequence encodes CASSYSPGGETQYF.

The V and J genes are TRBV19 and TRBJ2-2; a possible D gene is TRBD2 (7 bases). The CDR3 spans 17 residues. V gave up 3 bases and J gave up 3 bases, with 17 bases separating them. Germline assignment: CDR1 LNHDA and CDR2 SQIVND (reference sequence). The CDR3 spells CASSMGGGALDTGELFF. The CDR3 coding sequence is TGTGCCAGTAGTATGGGGGGGGGCGCTTTGGACACCGGGGAGCTGTTTTTT. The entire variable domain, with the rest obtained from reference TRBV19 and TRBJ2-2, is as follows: DGGITQSPKYLFRKEGQNVTLSCEQNLNHDAMYWYRQDPGQGLRLIYYSQIVNDFQKGDIAEGYSVSREKKESFPLTVTSAQKNPTAFYLCASSMGGGALDTGELFFGEGSRLTVL.

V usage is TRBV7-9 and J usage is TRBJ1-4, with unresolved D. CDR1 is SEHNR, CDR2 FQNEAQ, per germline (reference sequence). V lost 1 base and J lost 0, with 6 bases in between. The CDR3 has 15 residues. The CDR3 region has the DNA TGTGCCAGCAGCTTAGGAGTCGCAACTAATGAAAAACTGTTTTTT. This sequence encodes CASSLGVATNEKLFF. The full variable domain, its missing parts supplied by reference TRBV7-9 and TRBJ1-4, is DTGVSQNPRHKITKRGQNVTFRCDPISEHNRLYWYRQTLGQGPEFLTYFQNEAQLEKSRLLSDRFSAERPKGSFSTLEIQRTEQGDSAMYLCASSLGVATNEKLFFGSGTQLSVL.

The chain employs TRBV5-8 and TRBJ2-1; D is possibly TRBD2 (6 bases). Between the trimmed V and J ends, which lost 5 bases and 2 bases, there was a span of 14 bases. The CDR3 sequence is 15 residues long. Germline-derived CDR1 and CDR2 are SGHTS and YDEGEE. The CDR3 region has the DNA TGTGCCAGCAGAAGGGACTTGACTACCTACAATGAGCAGTTCTTC. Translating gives CASRRDLTTYNEQFF. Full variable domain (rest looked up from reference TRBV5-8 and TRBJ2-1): EAGVTQSPTHLIKTRGQQATLRCSPISGHTSVYWYQQALGLGLQFLLWYDEGEERNRGNFPPRFSGRQFPNYSSELNVNALELEDSALYLCASRRDLTTYNEQFFGPGTRLTVL.

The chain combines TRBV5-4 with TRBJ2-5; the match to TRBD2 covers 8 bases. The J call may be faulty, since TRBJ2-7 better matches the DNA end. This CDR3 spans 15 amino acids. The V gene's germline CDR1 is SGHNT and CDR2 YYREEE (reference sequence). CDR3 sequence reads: CASSSPGGRIHEQYF. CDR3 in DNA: TGTGCCAGCAGCTCCCCGGGGGGGAGGATCCACGAGCAGTACTTC.

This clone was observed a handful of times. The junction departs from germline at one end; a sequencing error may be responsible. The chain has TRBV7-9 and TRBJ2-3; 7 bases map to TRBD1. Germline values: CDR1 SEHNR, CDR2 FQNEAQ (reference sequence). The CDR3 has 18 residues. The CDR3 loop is CSSSLTSRGLGYTDTQYF. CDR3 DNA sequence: TGTTCCAGCAGCTTAACGTCGAGGGGGCTGGGGTACACAGATACGCAGTATTTT.

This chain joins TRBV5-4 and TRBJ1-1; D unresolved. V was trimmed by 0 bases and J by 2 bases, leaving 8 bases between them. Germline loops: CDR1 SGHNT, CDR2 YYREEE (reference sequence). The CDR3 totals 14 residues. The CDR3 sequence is CASSLGGTNTEAFF. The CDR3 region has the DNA TGTGCCAGCAGCTTGGGCGGCACCAACACTGAAGCTTTCTTT.

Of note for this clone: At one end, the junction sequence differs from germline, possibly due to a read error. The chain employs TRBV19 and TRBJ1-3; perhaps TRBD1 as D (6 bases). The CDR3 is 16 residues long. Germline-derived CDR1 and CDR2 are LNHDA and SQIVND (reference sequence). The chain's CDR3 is CANSMDSSVSGNTIYF. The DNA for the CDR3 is TGTGCCAATAGTATGGACAGCTCCGTCTCTGGAAACACCATATATTTT. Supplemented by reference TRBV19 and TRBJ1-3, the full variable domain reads DGGITQSPKYLFRKEGQNVTLSCEQNLNHDAMYWYRQDPGQGLRLIYYSQIVNDFQKGDIAEGYSVSREKKESFPLTVTSAQKNPTAFYLCANSMDSSVSGNTIYFGEGSWLTVV.

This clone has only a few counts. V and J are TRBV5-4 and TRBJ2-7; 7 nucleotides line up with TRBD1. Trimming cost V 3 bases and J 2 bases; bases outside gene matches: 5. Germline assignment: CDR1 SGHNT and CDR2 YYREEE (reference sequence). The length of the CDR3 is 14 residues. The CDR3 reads CASSYRGSAYEQYF. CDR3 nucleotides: TGTGCCAGCAGCTACAGGGGTTCCGCCTACGAGCAGTACTTC.

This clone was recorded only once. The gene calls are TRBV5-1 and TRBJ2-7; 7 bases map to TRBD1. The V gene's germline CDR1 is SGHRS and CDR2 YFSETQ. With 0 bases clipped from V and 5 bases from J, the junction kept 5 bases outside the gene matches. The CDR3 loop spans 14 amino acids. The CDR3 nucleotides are TGCGCCAGCAGCTTGGACAGGGGCAAGGACGAGCAGTACTTC. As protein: CASSLDRGKDEQYF.

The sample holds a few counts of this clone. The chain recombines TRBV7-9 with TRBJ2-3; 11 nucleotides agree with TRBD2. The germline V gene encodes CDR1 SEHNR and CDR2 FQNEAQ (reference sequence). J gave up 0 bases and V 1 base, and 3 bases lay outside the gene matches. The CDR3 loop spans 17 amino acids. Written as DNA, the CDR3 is TGTGCCAGCAGCTTAGGACTAGCGGGAACTAGCACAGATACGCAGTATTTT. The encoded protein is CASSLGLAGTSTDTQYF. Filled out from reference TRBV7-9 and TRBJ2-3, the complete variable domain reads DTGVSQNPRHKITKRGQNVTFRCDPISEHNRLYWYRQTLGQGPEFLTYFQNEAQLEKSRLLSDRFSAERPKGSFSTLEIQRTEQGDSAMYLCASSLGLAGTSTDTQYFGPGTRLTVL.

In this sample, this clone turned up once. CDR3 DNA: TGCGCCAGCAGCGGGGGACAGGGGGCCGGCTCTGGGGCCAACGTCCTGACTTTC. Its protein product is CASSGGQGAGSGANVLTF. The chain employs TRBV5-1 and TRBJ2-6; TRBD1 matches 12 bases. Germline V gene sequence: CDR1 SGHRS, CDR2 YFSETQ. V was clipped by 4 bases and J by 0 bases; unmatched bases: 5. The CDR3 is made up of 18 amino acids.

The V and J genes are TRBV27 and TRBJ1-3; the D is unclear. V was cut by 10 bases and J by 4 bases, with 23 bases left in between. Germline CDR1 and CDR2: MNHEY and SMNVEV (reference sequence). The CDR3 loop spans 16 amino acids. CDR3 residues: CAKSHDNSISGNTIYF. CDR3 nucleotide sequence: TGTGCCAAAAGTCATGATAATAGTATATCAGGAAACACCATATATTTT.

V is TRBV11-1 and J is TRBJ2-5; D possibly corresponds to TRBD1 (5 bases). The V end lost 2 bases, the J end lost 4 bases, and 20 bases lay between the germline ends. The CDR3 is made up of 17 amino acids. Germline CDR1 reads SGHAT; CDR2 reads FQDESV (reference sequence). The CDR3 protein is CASSLRAGLPSRETQYF. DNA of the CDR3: TGTGCCAGCAGCTTAAGGGCAGGGCTACCTTCGCGAGAGACCCAGTACTTC.

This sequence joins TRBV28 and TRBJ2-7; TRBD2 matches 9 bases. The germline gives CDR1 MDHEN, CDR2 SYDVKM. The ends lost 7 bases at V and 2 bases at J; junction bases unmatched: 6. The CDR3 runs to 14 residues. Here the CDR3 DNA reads TGTGCCAGCACGACTAGCGGTAGACCCTACGAGCAGTACTTC. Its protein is CASTTSGRPYEQYF.

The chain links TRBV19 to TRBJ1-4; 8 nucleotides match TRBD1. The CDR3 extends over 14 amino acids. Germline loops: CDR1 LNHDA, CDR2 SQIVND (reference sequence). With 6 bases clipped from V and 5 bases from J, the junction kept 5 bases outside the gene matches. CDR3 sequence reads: CASRRRTGNEKLFF. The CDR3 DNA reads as TGTGCCAGTAGGCGACGGACAGGGAATGAAAAACTGTTTTTT.

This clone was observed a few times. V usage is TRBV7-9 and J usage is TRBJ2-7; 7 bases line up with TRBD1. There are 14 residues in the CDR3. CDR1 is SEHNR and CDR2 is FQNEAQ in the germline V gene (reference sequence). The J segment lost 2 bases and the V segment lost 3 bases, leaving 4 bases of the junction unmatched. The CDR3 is CASSFRDRAYEQYF. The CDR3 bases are TGTGCCAGCAGCTTCCGGGACAGAGCCTACGAGCAGTACTTC.

The CDR3 protein is CASSPTGNPRMVENTIYF. The CDR3, as DNA: TGCGCCAGCAGCCCAACAGGGAACCCTCGGATGGTGGAAAACACCATATATTTT. The V and J genes are TRBV5-1 and TRBJ1-3, with TRBD1 as a possible D gene (6 bases). This CDR3 is 18 amino acids long. From germline, CDR1 is SGHRS and CDR2 YFSETQ. Trimming left V 4 bases short and J 6 bases short, with 26 bases between.

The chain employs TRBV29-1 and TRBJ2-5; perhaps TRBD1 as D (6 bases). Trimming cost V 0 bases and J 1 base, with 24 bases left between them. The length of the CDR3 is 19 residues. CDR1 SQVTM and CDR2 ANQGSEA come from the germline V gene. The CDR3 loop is CSVEDYDGRGYMTQETQYF. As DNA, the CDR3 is TGCAGCGTTGAAGATTACGACGGCAGGGGTTATATGACCCAAGAGACCCAGTACTTC.

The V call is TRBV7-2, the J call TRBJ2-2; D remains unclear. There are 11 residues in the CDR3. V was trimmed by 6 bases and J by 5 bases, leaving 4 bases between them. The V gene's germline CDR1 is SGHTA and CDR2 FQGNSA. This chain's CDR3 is CASSQTGELFF. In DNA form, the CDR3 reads TGTGCCAGCAGTCAAACCGGGGAGCTGTTTTTT.